This T cell receptor beta chain is from a study of T cell repertoires in cytomegalovirus infection. Across the study: HLA-B-restricted CMV epitopes that are well studied, plus recently identified HLA-C-restricted ones, were used by the study. Public TCR beta signatures were indicative of both CMV infection and a matching HLA type. General study findings and limits: Across the ex vivo response, the dominant clonotypes were HLA-C-restricted CMV-specific TCR beta clonotypes.

The CDR3 has 14 amino acids. V shed 3 bases and J shed 2 bases, with 10 bases lying between them. The germline gives CDR1 ENHRY, CDR2 SYGVKD. Regarding this clonotype: Its antigen is unidentified.

TCRdb fed the reads into MiXCR, producing one record per CDR3 protein. The sample carries about 920,000 distinct CDR3 sequences, about 33% recorded once. This TCR derives from a human donor in good health (CMV status not recorded). Some clones in this sample may be carry-over from other donors' samples. The V gene is TRBV10-3, the J gene TRBJ1-2; unclear D gene. This sample comprised cultured CD8+ T cells from PBMCs, obtained from culture after CMV antigen stimulation. CDR3: CAISDAARNYGYTF. The CDR3 bases are TGTGCCATCAGTGATGCGGCGAGGAACTATGGCTACACCTTC.